Each of the 9 T cell receptor beta chains below was sequenced from the same sample in a study of T cells in Graves' hyperthyroidism and ophthalmopathy. Researchers amplified the TCR beta CDR3 regions from RNA transcripts. HTBI primers were the set used in a first-round RT-PCR of the TCR CDR3. One entry per CDR3 protein, called by TCRdb with MiXCR from the multiplex PCR reads. The top ten hold around a tenth of the sample, which has under 400,000 distinct CDR3 sequences, approximately 13% seen once. The specimen sequenced was blood. The receptors shown here come from a woman between 18 and 29 years old with Graves' hyperthyroidism.

This chain uses TRBV5-6 with TRBJ1-2, with D possibly being TRBD1 (5 bases). This CDR3 region has 13 residues. CDR1 and CDR2 (germline): SGHDT, YYEEEE. Trimming pared 3 bases from V and 4 bases from J, leaving 10 bases between. In nucleotides, the CDR3 is TGTGCCAGCAGCTCAGACAGTATCTATGGCTACACCTTC. The encoded protein is CASSSDSIYGYTF.

This clonotype was counted a few times. The V and J genes are TRBV5-4 and TRBJ2-5, with D unresolved. Germline-derived CDR1 and CDR2 are SGHNT and YYREEE (reference sequence). Trimming pared 2 bases from V and 4 bases from J, leaving 21 bases between. This CDR3 is built from 17 residues. The CDR3 loop reads CASSFRNPGPLGETQYF. Written as DNA, the CDR3 is TGTGCCAGCAGCTTCAGAAATCCCGGGCCCCTAGGAGAGACCCAGTACTTC.

This clonotype was detected ten times or more. The rearrangement joins TRBV3-1 to TRBJ2-7; 11 nucleotides agree with TRBD2. The V gene end was trimmed by 6 bases and the J gene end by 2 bases; junction bases not matched to a gene: 6. Germline CDR1 LGHDT, CDR2 YNNKEL (reference sequence). The CDR3 length is 15 residues. CDR3 sequence reads: CASRPNSGRAYEQYF. The CDR3 DNA reads TGTGCCAGCAGGCCTAATAGCGGGAGGGCCTACGAGCAGTACTTC.

This clonotype came up many times. CDR3 DNA: TGTGCCAGCAGCGCCGCTGAGCATAACACTGAAGCTTTCTTT. Its protein product is CASSAAEHNTEAFF. V is TRBV6-1 and J is TRBJ1-1; D unclear. V lost 6 bases and J 2 bases, leaving 13 bases between the germline ends. The CDR3 covers 14 residues. Per germline, CDR1 MNHNS and CDR2 SASEGT.

At least ten counts were recorded for this clonotype. CDR3: CASSLGGTTRLTQYF. The CDR3 nucleotides read TGTGCCAGCAGCTTAGGGGGGACGACCCGATTGACCCAGTACTTC. The J gene is TRBJ2-5, the V gene TRBV7-2; either TRBD1 or TRBD2 may fit D (5 bases each). CDR3 length: 15 amino acids. Per the germline V gene, CDR1 is SGHTA and CDR2 is FQGNSA. V gave up 1 base and J gave up 7 bases, with 16 bases separating them.

This clonotype has a count of ten or more. V is TRBV6-2 or TRBV6-3 and J is TRBJ1-5; D is possibly TRBD1 (6 bases). This CDR3 has 15 amino acids. The V end lost 7 bases, the J end lost 0 bases, and 13 bases lay between the germline ends. Per the germline V gene, CDR1 is MNHEY and CDR2 is SVGEGT. The CDR3 nucleotides read TGTGCCAGCAACCAGGGGATCTATAGCAATCAGCCCCAGCATTTT. As protein: CASNQGIYSNQPQHF.

The rearrangement links TRBV27 to TRBJ2-2; possible D gene TRBD1, 5 bases. The CDR3 runs 15 residues. From germline, CDR1 is MNHEY and CDR2 SMNVEV (reference sequence). Trimming left V 2 bases short and J 3 bases short, with 10 bases between. The CDR3 reads CASSLRTPHTGELFF. The DNA of the CDR3 is TGTGCCAGCAGTTTAAGGACACCCCACACCGGGGAGCTGTTTTTT.

This clonotype was counted many times. The genes are TRBV20-1 and TRBJ2-1, with 9 nucleotides matching TRBD2. The junction had 13 bases not matched to a gene; V was cut back by 6 bases and J by 7 bases. The CDR3 contains 15 residues. Germline V gives CDR1 DFQATT, CDR2 SNEGSKA (reference sequence). Written as DNA, the CDR3 is TGCAGTGCGCCGCGTCCGGGACTAGCCTTGAATGAGCAGTTCTTC. Translation gives CSAPRPGLALNEQFF.

J is TRBJ2-1 and V is TRBV4-3; D is undetermined. The CDR3 is 16 residues long. With 3 bases removed from V and 0 bases from J, the gap between germline ends came to 12 bases. Germline V gene data show CDR1 as LGHNA and CDR2 as YSLEER. The CDR3 DNA reads TGCGCCAGCAGCCAGGAAGAGGCCCGCTCCTACAATGAGCAGTTCTTC. This encodes CASSQEEARSYNEQFF.